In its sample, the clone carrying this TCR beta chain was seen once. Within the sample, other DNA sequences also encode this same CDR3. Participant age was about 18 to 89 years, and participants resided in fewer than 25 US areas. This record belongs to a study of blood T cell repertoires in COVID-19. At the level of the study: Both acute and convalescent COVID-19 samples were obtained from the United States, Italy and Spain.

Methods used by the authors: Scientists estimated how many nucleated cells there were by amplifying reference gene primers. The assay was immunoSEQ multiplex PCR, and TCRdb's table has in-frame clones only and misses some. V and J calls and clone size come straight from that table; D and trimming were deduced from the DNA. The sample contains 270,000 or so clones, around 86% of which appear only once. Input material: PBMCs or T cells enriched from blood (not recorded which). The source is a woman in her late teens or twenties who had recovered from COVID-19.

CDR3: CASTGGIGNQPQHF. CDR3 coding DNA: TGTGCCAGTACAGGAGGCATCGGCAATCAGCCCCAGCATTTT. The rearrangement joins TRBV19 to TRBJ1-5; D gene uncertain. This CDR3 has 14 residues. The ends were cut back, 7 bases at V and 2 bases at J, with 12 bases in the middle. Germline CDR1 reads LNHDA; CDR2 reads SQIVND (reference sequence).